This TCR beta chain originates from a study of blood T cell repertoires in COVID-19. The V gene's germline CDR1 is MNHEY and CDR2 SVGAGI. The V segment lost 2 bases and the J segment 4 bases; nucleotides outside the gene matches: 8. The CDR3 has 16 amino acids. Here immunoSEQ multiplex PCR was the method, and the copy in TCRdb shows in-frame clones only, minus some. The sample has roughly 220,000 clones, less than 85% seen once; the top ten hold less than 7%. This clone came up many times. V and J are TRBV6-5 and TRBJ2-1, with TRBD2 identical over 7 bases. The sequence derives from a woman in her 70s with acute or convalescent COVID-19. Sequenced material: peripheral blood. CDR3 in amino acids: CASSYPGASGYNEQFF. The CDR3 DNA reads as TGTGCCAGCAGTTACCCCGGGGCTAGCGGTTACAATGAGCAGTTCTTC.